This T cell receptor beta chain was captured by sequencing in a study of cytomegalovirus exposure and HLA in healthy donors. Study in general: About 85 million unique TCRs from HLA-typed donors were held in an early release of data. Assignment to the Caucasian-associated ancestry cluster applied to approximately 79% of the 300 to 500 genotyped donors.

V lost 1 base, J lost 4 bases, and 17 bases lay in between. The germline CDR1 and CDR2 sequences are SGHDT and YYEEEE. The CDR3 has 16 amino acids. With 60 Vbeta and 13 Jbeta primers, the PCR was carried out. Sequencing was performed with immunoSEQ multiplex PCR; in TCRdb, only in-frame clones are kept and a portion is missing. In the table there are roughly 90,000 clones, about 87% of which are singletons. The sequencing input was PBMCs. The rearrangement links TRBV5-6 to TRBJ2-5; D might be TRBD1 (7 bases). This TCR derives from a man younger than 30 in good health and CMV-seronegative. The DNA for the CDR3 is TGTGCCAGCAGCTTGAAGGTGACAGGGAGGCGAGAGACCCAGTACTTC. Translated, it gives CASSLKVTGRRETQYF.